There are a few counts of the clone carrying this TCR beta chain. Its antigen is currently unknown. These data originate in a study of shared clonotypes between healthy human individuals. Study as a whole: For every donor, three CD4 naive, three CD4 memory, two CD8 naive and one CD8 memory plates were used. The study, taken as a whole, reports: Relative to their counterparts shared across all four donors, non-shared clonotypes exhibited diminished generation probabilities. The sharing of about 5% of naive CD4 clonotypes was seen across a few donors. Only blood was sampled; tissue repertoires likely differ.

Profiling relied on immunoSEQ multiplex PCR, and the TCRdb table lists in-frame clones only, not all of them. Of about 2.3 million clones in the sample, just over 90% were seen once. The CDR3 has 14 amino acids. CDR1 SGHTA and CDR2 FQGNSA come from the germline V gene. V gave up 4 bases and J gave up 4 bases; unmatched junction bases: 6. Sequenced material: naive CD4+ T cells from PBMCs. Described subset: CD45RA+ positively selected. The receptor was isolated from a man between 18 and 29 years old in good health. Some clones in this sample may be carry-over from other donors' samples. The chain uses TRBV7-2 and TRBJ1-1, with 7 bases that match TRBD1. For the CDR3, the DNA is TGTGCCAGCAGCTCGGACAGGTGGAGCACTGAAGCTTTCTTT. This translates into CASSSDRWSTEAFF.